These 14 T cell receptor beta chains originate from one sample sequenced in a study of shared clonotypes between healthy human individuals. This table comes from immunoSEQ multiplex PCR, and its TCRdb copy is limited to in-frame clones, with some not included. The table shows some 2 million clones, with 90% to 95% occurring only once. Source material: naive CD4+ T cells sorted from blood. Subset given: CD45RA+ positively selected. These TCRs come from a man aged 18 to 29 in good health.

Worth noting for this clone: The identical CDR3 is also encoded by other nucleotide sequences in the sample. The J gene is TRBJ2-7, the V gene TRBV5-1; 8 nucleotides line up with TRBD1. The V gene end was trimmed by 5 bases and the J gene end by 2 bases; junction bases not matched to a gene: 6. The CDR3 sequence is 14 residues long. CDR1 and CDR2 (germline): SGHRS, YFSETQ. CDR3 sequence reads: CASSSGQGTYEQYF. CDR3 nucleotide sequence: TGCGCCAGCAGTTCCGGACAGGGCACCTACGAGCAGTACTTC.

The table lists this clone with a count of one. This CDR3 reads CASSPTGYETQYF. CDR3 bases: TGTGCCAGCAGCCCGACAGGGTACGAGACCCAGTACTTC. The V call is TRBV6-5, the J call TRBJ2-5; 7 nucleotides agree with TRBD1. CDR3 length equals 13 residues. After removal of 6 bases from V and 5 bases from J, the junction contained 6 bases not matched to a gene. Germline V gives CDR1 MNHEY, CDR2 SVGAGI.

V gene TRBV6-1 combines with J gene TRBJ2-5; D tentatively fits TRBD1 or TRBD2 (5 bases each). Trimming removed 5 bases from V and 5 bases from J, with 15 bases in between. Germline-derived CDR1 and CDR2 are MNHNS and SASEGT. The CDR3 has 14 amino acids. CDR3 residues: CASSRDPGSETQYF. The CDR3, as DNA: TGTGCCAGCAGTCGGGACCCAGGTTCGGAGACCCAGTACTTC.

The CDR3 reads CASSLIFTSGGSYEQYF. The CDR3, as DNA: TGTGCCAGCAGCTTAATCTTTACTAGCGGGGGCTCCTACGAGCAGTACTTC. V is TRBV7-4 and J is TRBJ2-7, with 11 bases that match TRBD2. The CDR3 runs 17 residues. CDR1 and CDR2 (germline): SGHVT, SQSDAQ. Trimming took 2 bases from V and 0 from J; bases not matched to a gene: 6.

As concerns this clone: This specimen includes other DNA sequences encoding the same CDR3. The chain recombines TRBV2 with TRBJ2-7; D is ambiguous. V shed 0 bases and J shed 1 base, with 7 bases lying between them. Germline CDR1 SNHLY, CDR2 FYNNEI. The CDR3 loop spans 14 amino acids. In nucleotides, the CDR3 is TGTGCCAGCAGTGAAGCGAGGCAGTCCTACGAGCAGTACTTC. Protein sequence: CASSEARQSYEQYF.

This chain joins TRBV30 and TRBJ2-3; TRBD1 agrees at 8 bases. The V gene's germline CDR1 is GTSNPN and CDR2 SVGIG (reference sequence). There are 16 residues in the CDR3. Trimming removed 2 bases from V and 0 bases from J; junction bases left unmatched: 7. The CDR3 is CAWSTRTGSSTDTQYF. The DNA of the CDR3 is TGTGCCTGGAGTACACGGACAGGGTCTAGCACAGATACGCAGTATTTT.

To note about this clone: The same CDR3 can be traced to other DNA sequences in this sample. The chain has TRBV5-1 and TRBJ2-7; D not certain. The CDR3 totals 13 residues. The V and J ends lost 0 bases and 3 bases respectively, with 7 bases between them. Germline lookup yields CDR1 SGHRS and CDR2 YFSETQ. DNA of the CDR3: TGCGCCAGCAGCTTGGCGGGCAGCTACGAGCAGTACTTC. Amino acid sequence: CASSLAGSYEQYF.

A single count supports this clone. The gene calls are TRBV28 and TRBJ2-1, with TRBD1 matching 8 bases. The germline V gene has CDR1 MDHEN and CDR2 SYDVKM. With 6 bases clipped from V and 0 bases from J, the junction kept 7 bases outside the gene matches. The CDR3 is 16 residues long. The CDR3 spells CASRTGVLSSYNEQFF. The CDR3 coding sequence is TGTGCCAGCAGGACAGGGGTTCTCAGCTCCTACAATGAGCAGTTCTTC.

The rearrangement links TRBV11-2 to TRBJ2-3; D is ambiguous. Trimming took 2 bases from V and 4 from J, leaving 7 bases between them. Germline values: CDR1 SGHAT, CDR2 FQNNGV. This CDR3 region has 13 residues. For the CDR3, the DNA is TGTGCCAGCAGCTTATCTGTTCCAGATACGCAGTATTTT. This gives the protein CASSLSVPDTQYF.

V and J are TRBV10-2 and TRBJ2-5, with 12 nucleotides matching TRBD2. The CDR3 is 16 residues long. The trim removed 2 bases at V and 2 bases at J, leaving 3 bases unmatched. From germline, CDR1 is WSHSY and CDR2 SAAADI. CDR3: CASSETSGGLQETQYF. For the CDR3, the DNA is TGCGCCAGCAGTGAGACTAGCGGGGGGCTACAAGAGACCCAGTACTTC.

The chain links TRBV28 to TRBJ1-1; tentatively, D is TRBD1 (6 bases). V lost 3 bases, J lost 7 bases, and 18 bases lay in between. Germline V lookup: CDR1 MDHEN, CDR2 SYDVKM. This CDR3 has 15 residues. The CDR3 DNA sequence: TGTGCCAGCAGTTTTCGTCTCCGGGACACCCGTGAAGCTTTCTTT. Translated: CASSFRLRDTREAFF.

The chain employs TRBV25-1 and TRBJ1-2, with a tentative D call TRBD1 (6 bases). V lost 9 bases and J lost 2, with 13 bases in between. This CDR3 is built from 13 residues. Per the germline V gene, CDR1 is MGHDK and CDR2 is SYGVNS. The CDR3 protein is CASSDRLNYGYTF. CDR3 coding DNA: TGTGCCAGTAGCGACAGGCTAAACTATGGCTACACCTTC.

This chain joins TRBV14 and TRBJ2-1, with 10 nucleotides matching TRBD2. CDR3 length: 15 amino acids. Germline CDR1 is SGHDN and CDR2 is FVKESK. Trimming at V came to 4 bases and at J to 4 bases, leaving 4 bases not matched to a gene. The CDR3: CASSRSGRTYNEQFF. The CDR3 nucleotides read TGTGCCAGCAGCCGTAGCGGGAGGACATACAATGAGCAGTTCTTC.

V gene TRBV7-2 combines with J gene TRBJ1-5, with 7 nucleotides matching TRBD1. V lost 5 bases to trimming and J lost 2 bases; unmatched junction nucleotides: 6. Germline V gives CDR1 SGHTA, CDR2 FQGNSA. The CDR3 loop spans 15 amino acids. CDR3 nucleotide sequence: TGTGCCAGCAGCCCCACAGGGGTTGGCAATCAGCCCCAGCATTTT. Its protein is CASSPTGVGNQPQHF.